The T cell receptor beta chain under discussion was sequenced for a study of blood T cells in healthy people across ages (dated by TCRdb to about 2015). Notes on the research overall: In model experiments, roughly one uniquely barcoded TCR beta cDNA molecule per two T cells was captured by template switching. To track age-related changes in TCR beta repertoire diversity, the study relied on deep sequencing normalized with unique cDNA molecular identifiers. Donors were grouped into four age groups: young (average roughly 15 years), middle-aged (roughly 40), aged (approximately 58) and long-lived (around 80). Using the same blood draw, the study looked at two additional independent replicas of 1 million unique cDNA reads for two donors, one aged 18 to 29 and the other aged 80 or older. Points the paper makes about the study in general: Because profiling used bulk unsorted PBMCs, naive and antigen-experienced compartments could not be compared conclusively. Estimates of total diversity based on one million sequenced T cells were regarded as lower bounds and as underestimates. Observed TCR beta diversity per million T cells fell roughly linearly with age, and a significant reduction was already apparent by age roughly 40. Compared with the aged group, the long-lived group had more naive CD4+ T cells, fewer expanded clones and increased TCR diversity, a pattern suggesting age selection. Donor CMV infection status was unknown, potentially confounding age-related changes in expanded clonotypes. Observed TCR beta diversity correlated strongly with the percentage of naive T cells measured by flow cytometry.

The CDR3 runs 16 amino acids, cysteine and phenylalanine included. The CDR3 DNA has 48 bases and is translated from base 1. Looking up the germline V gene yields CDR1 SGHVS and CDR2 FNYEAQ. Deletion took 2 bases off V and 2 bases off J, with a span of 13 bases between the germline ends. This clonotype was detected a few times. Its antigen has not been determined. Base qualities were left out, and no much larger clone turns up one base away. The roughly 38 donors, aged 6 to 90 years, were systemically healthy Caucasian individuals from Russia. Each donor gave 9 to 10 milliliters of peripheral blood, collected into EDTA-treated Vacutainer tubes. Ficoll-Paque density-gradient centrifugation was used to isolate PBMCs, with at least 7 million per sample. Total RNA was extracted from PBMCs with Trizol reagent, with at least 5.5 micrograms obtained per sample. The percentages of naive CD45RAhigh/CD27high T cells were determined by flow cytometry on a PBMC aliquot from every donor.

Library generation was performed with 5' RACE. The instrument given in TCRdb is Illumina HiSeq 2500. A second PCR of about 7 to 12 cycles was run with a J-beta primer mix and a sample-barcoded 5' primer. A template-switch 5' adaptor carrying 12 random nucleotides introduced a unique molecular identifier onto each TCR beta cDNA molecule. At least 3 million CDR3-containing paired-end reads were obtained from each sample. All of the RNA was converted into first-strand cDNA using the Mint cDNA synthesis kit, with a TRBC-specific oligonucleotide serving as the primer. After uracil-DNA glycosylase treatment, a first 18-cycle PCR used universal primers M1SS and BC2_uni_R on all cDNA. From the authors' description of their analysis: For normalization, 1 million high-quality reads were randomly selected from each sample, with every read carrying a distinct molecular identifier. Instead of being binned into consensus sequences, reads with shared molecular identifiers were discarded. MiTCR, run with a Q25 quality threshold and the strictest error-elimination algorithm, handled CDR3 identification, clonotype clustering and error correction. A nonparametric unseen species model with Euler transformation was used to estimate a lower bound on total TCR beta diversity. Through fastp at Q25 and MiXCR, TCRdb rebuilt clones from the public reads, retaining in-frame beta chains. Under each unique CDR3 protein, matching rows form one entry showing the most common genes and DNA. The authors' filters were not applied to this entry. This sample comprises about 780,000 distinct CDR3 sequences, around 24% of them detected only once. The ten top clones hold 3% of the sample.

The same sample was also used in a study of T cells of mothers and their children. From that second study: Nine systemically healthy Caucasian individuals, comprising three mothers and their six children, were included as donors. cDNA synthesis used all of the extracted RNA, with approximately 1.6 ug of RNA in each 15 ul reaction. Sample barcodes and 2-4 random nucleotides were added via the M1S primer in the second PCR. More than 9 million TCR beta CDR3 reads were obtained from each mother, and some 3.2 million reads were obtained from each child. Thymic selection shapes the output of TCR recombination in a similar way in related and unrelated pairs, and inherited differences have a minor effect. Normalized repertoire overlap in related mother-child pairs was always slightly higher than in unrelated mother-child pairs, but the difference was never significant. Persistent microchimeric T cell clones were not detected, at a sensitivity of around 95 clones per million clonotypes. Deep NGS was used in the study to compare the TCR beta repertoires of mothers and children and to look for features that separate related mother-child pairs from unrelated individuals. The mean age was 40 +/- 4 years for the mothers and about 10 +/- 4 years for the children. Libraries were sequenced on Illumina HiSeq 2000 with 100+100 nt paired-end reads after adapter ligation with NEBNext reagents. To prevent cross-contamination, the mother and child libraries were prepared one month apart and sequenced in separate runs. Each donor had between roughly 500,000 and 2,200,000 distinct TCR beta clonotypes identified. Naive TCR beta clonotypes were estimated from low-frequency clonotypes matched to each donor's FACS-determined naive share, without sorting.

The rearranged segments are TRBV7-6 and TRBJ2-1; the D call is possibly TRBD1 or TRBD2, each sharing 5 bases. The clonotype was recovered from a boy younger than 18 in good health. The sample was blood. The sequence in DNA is TGTGCCAGCAGCTTATTTGAGGGGTGGACCTACAATGAGCAGTTCTTC. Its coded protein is CASSLFEGWTYNEQFF.